This T cell receptor (beta chain) was documented in a study of cytomegalovirus exposure and HLA in healthy donors. Study results and limitations: Despite most TCR sequences being rare, some public TCRs occurred in many donors. The study labeled roughly 160 TCR beta chains cytomegalovirus-associated.

As regards this clone: No antigen is known for it.

Sequenced by immunoSEQ multiplex PCR; TCRdb stores in-frame clones only, minus some. This sample has 65,000 or so clones; approximately 90% occur once, and the top ten carry over 1%. The ends lost 4 bases at V and 4 bases at J; junction bases unmatched: 7. Germline-derived CDR1 and CDR2 are MNHEY and SMNVEV (reference sequence). CDR3 length: 14 amino acids. Material: PBMCs. The TCR comes from a young woman in good health and CMV-seronegative. The chain has TRBV27 and TRBJ2-7; 7 bases are shared with TRBD2. The CDR3, as DNA: TGTGCCAGCAGTTATGAGGGAGGGCCTTACGAGCAGTACTTC. It specifies CASSYEGGPYEQYF.